This T cell receptor beta chain is drawn from a study of CD8 T cells in Susac syndrome. The control group consisted of healthy donors matched for age and sex. It was negative isolation that provided the CD8+ and CD4+ T cells, whereas TEMRA cells were enriched by FACS. Study-wide results and limits: The study admitted that it had a relatively small number of individuals in its TCR sequencing and HLA analysis.

Comment on this clonotype: The antigen is not known.

The RNA, about 0.45 to 1 ug, was put through reverse transcription using random hexamers. Amplification of TCR beta CDR3 used immunoSEQ multiplex PCR across 54 Vbeta and 13 Jbeta. TCRdb reprocessed the immunoSEQ multiplex PCR reads with MiXCR, giving one entry per CDR3 protein. The sample gives approximately 160,000 distinct CDR3 sequences, about 91% of which show up once; approximately 0.082% is in the top ten. Sample: CD4+ T cells from PBMCs. This clonotype was obtained from a human donor in good health.

This CDR3 is CSASPQTDRESTKNIQYF. CDR3 nucleotide sequence: TGCAGTGCTAGCCCCCAAACGGACAGGGAGTCGACCAAAAACATTCAGTACTTC. V gene TRBV20-1 combines with J gene TRBJ2-4, with 8 positions matching TRBD1. The germline V gene encodes CDR1 DFQATT and CDR2 SNEGSKA (reference sequence). After removal of 3 bases from V and 2 bases from J, the junction contained 15 bases not matched to a gene. CDR3 length: 18 amino acids.